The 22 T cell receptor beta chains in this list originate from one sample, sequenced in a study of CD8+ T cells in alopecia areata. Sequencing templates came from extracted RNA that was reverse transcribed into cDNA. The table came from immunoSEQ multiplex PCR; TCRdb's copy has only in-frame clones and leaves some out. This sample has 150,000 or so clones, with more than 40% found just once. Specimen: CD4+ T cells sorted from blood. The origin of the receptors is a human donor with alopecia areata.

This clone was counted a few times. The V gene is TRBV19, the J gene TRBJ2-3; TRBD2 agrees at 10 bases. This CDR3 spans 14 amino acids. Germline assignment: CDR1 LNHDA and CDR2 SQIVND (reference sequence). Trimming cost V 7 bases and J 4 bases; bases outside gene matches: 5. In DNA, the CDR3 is TGTGCCAGTACCACTAGCGGGAAACCAGATACGCAGTATTTT. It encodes CASTTSGKPDTQYF.

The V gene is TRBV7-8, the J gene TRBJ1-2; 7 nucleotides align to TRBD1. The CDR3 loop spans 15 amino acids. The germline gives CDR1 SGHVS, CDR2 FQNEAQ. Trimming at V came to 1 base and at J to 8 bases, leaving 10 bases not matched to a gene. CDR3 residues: CASSLGQGIGGGYTF. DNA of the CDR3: TGTGCCAGCAGCTTAGGACAGGGAATCGGCGGCGGCTACACCTTC.

The CDR3 region is CASSPGSKNIQYF. The DNA of the CDR3 is TGTGCCAGCTCACCAGGGTCCAAAAACATTCAGTACTTC. V usage is TRBV18 and J usage is TRBJ2-4, with no clear D. Germline CDR1 KGHSH, CDR2 LQKENI. Trimming shortened V by 2 bases and J by 2 bases, and 4 bases separated the two germline ends. The CDR3 is 13 residues long.

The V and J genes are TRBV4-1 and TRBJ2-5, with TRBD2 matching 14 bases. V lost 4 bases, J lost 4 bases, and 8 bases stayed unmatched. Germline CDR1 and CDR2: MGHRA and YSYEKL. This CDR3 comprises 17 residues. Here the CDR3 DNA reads TGCGCCAGCAGCCCAACGCAGACTAGCGGGAGGGCAGAGACCCAGTACTTC. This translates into CASSPTQTSGRAETQYF.

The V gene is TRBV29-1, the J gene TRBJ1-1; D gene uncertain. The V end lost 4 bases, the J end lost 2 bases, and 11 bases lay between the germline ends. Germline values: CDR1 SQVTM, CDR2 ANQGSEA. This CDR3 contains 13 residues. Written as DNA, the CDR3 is TGCAGCGTTGGGGGTTTTGTTAACACTGAAGCTTTCTTT. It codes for CSVGGFVNTEAFF.

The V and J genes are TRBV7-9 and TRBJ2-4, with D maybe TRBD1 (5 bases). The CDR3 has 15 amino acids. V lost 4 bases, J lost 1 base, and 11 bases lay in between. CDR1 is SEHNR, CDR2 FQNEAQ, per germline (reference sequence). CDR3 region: CASSSPQGAKNIQYF. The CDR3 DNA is TGTGCCAGCAGCTCGCCTCAGGGTGCCAAAAACATTCAGTACTTC.

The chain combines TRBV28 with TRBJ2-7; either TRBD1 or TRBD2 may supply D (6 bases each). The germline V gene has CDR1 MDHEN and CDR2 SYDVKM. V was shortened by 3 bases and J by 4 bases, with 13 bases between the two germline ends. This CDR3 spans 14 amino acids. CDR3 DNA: TGTGCCAGCAGTTTCGCTGGGGGGCAGTACGAGCAGTACTTC. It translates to CASSFAGGQYEQYF.

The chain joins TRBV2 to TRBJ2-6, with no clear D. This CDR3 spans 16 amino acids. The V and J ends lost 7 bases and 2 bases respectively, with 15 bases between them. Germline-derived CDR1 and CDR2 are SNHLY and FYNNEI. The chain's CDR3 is CASKGLTRTGANVLTF. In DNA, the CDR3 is TGTGCCAGCAAGGGTTTAACGAGGACTGGGGCCAACGTCCTGACTTTC. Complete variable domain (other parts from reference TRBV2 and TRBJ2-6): EPEVTQTPSHQVTQMGQEVILRCVPISNHLYFYWYRQILGQKVEFLVSFYNNEISEKSEIFDDQFSVERPDGSNFTLKIRSTKLEDSAMYFCASKGLTRTGANVLTFGAGSRLTVL.

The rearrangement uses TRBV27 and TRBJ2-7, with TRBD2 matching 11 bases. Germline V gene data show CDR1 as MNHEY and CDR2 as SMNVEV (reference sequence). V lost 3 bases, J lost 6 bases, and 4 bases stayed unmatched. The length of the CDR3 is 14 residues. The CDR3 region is CASSFSGRALEQYF. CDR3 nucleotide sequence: TGTGCCAGCAGTTTTAGCGGGAGGGCCCTCGAGCAGTACTTC.

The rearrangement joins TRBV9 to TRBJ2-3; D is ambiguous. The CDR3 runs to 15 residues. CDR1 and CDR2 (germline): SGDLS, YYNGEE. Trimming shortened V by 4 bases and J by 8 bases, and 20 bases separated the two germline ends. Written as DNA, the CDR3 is TGTGCCAGCAGCCCCCGACCCGACTCCTCGGTTACGCAGTATTTT. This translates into CASSPRPDSSVTQYF.

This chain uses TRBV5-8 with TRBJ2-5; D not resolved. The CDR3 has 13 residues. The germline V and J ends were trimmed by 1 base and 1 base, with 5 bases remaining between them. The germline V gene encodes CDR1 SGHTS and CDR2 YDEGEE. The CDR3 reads CASSLPPQETQYF. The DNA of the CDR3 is TGTGCCAGCAGCTTGCCTCCCCAAGAGACCCAGTACTTC. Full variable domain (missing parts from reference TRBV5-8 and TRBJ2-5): EAGVTQSPTHLIKTRGQQATLRCSPISGHTSVYWYQQALGLGLQFLLWYDEGEERNRGNFPPRFSGRQFPNYSSELNVNALELEDSALYLCASSLPPQETQYFGPGTRLLVL.

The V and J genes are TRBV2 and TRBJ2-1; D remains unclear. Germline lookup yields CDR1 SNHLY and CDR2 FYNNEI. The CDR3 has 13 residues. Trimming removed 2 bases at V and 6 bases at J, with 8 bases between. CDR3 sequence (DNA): TGTGCCAGCAGTGAAAGGACCCTCAATGAGCAGTTCTTC. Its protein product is CASSERTLNEQFF.

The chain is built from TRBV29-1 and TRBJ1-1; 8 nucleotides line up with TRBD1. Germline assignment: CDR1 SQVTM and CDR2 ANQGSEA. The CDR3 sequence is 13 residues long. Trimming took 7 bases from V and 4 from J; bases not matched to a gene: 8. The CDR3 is CSARGRVSTEAFF. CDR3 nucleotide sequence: TGCAGCGCCAGGGGGCGGGTGAGCACTGAAGCTTTCTTT.

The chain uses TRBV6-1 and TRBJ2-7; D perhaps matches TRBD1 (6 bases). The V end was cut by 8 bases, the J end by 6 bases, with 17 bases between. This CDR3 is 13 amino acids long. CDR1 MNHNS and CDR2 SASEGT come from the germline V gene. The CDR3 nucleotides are TGTGCCAGCTCCCCCACAGGGATCGGCGAGCAGTACTTC. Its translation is CASSPTGIGEQYF.

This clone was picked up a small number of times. CDR3: CASSLYWGVDYGYTF. DNA of the CDR3: TGTGCCAGCAGCCTATACTGGGGGGTGGACTATGGCTACACCTTC. The rearrangement links TRBV28 to TRBJ1-2; D is possibly TRBD1 (5 bases). CDR3 size: 15 residues. Germline V gene lookup returns CDR1 MDHEN and CDR2 SYDVKM. V gave up 6 bases and J gave up 3 bases, with 17 bases separating them.

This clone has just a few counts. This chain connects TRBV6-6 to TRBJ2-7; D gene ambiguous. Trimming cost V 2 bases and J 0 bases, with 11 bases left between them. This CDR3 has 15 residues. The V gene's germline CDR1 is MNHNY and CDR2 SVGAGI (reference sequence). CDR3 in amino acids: CASSYGQGPSYEQYF. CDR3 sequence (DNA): TGTGCCAGCAGTTACGGTCAAGGACCCTCCTACGAGCAGTACTTC.

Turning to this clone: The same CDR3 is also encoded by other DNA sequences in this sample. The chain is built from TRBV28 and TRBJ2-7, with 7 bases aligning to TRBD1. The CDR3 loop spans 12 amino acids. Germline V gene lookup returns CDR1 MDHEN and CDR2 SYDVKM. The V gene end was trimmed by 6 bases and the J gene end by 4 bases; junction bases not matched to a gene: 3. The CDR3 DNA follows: TGTGCCAGCAGCCTGACAGGGTACGAGCAGTACTTC. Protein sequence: CASSLTGYEQYF.

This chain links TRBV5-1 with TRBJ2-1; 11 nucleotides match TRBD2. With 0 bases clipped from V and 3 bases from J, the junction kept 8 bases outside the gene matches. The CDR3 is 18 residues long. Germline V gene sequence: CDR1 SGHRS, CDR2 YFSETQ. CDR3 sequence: CASSLVLAGGLDYNEQFF. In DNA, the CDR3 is TGCGCCAGCAGCTTGGTTCTAGCGGGAGGACTAGACTACAATGAGCAGTTCTTC.

This CDR3 is CASSLTFTDPEQFF. The CDR3 DNA sequence: TGTGCCAGCAGCTTAACGTTTACAGACCCTGAGCAGTTCTTC. The V call is TRBV7-3, the J call TRBJ2-1, with unresolved D. Looked up from germline, CDR1 is SGHTA and CDR2 is FQGTGA. The CDR3 has 14 amino acids. V was clipped by 0 bases and J by 9 bases, with 12 bases between them.

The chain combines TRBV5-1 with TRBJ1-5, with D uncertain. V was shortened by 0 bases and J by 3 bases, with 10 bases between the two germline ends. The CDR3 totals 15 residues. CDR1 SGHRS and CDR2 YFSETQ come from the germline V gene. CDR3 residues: CASSLGDTNNQPQHF. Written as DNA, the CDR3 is TGCGCCAGCAGCTTGGGAGACACTAACAATCAGCCCCAGCATTTT. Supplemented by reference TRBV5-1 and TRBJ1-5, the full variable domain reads KAGVTQTPRYLIKTRGQQVTLSCSPISGHRSVSWYQQTPGQGLQFLFEYFSETQRNKGNFPGRFSGRQFSNSRSEMNVSTLELGDSALYLCASSLGDTNNQPQHFGDGTRLSIL.

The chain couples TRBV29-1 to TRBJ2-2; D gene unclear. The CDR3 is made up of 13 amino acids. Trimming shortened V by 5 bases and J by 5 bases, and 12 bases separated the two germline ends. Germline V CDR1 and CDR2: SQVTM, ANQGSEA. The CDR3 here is CSVLPGGTGELFF. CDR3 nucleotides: TGCAGCGTTCTACCCGGTGGAACCGGGGAGCTGTTTTTT.

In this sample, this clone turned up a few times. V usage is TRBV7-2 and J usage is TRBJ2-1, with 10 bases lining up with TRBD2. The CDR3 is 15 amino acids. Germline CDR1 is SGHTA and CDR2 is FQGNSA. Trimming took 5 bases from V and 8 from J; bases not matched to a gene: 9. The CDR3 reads CASSRALAGVDEQFF. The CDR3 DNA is TGTGCCAGCAGCCGAGCTCTAGCGGGAGTTGATGAGCAGTTCTTC. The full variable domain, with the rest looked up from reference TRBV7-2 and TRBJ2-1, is GAGVSQSPSNKVTEKGKDVELRCDPISGHTALYWYRQSLGQGLEFLIYFQGNSAPDKSGLPSDRFSAERTGGSVSTLTIQRTQQEDSAVYLCASSRALAGVDEQFFGPGTRLTVL.